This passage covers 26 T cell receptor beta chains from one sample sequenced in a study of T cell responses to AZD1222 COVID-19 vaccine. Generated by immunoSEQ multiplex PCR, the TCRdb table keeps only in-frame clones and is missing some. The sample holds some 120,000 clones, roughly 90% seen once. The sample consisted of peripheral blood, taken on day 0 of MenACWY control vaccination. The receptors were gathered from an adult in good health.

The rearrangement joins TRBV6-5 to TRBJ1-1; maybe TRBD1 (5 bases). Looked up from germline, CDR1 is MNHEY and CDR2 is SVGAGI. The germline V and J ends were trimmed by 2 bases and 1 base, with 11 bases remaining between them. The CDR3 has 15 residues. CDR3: CASSYMQGANTEAFF. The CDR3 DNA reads TGTGCCAGCAGTTACATGCAGGGCGCGAACACTGAAGCTTTCTTT.

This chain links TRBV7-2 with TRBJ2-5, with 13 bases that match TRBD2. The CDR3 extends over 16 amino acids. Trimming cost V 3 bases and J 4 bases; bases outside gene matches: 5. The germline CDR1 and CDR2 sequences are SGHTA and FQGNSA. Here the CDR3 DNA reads TGTGCCAGCAGCTTGGATAGACTAGCGGGAGGAGAGACCCAGTACTTC. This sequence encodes CASSLDRLAGGETQYF.

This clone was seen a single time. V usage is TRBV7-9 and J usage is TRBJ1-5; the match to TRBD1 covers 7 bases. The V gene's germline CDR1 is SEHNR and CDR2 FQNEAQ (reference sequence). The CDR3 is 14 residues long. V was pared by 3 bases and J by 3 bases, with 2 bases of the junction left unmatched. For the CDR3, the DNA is TGTGCCAGCAGCTTGACAGGGTCCAATCAGCCCCAGCATTTT. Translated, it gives CASSLTGSNQPQHF.

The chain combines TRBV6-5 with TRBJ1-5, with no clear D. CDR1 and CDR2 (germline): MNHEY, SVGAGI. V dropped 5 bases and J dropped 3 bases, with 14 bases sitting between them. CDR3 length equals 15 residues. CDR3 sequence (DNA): TGTGCCAGCAGTACCCCAAGCGTTTCCAATCAGCCCCAGCATTTT. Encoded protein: CASSTPSVSNQPQHF.

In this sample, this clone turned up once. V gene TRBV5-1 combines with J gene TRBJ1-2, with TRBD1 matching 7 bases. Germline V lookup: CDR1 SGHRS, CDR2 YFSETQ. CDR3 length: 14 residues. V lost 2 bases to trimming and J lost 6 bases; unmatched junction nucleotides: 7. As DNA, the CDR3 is TGCGCCAGCAGCTTCGGGCAGGGGGAAGATGGCTACACCTTC. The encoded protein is CASSFGQGEDGYTF. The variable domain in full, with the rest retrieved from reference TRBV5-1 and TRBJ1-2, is KAGVTQTPRYLIKTRGQQVTLSCSPISGHRSVSWYQQTPGQGLQFLFEYFSETQRNKGNFPGRFSGRQFSNSRSEMNVSTLELGDSALYLCASSFGQGEDGYTFGSGTRLTVV.

The CDR3 region is CASSQSGRGPLVVAGTFSYEQYF. CDR3 nucleotide sequence: TGCGCCAGCAGTCAATCTGGCAGGGGGCCTTTGGTAGTAGCGGGAACTTTCTCCTACGAGCAGTACTTC. This chain uses TRBV23-1 with TRBJ2-7; perhaps D is TRBD1 or TRBD2 (8 bases each). TRBV23-1 falls under the ORF class, with uncertain function. Trimming left V 0 bases short and J 0 bases short, with 33 bases between. This CDR3 has 23 amino acids.

DNA for the CDR3: TGTGCCAGCAGCTCGATTCAGGGTGGCACGGGCGAGCAGTACTTC. This sequence encodes CASSSIQGGTGEQYF. The V and J genes are TRBV7-2 and TRBJ2-7; tentative D call: TRBD1 (5 bases). The CDR3 has 15 residues. The V end was cut by 4 bases, the J end by 6 bases, with 19 bases between. Germline V gene lookup returns CDR1 SGHTA and CDR2 FQGNSA.

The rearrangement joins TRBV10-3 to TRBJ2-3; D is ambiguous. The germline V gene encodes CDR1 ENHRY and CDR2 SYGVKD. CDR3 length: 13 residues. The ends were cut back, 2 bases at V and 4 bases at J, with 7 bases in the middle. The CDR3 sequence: CAISEGRSDTQYF. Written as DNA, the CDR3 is TGTGCCATCAGTGAGGGGCGTTCAGATACGCAGTATTTT.

The CDR3 spells CASSQDLQDYGYTF. DNA for the CDR3: TGCGCCAGCAGCCAAGATCTACAGGATTATGGCTACACCTTC. This chain uses TRBV4-1 with TRBJ1-2; D possibly corresponds to TRBD1 (5 bases). Deletions cut 0 bases from V and 5 bases from J, with 10 bases between. This CDR3 is built from 14 residues. Germline V gives CDR1 MGHRA, CDR2 YSYEKL.

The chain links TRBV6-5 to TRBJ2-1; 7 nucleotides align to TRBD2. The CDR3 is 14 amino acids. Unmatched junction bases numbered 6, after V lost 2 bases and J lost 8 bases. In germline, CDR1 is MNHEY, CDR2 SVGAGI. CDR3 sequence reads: CASSYGTIGYEQFF. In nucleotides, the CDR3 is TGTGCCAGCAGTTACGGGACTATAGGATATGAGCAGTTCTTC.

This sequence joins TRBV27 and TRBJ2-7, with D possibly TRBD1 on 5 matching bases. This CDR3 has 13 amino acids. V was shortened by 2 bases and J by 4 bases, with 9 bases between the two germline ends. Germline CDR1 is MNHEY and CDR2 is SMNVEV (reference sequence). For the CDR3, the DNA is TGTGCCAGCAGTTTAAGGCAGGGTTACGAGCAGTACTTC. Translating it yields CASSLRQGYEQYF.

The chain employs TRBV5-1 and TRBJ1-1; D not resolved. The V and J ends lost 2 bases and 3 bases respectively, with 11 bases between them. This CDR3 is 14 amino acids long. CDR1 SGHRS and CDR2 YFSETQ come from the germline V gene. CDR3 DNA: TGCGCCAGCAGCTTACGGCGCGGGGACACTGAAGCTTTCTTT. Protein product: CASSLRRGDTEAFF. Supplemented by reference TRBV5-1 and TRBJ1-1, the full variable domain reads KAGVTQTPRYLIKTRGQQVTLSCSPISGHRSVSWYQQTPGQGLQFLFEYFSETQRNKGNFPGRFSGRQFSNSRSEMNVSTLELGDSALYLCASSLRRGDTEAFFGQGTRLTVV.

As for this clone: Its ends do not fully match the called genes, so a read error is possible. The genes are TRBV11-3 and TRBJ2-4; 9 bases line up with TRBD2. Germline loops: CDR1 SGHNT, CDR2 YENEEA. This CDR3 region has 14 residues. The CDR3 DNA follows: TGTGCCAGCAGCTTAAGGTCGGGTAGCGGGAGAGTGAGCTTC. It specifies CASSLRSGSGRVSF.

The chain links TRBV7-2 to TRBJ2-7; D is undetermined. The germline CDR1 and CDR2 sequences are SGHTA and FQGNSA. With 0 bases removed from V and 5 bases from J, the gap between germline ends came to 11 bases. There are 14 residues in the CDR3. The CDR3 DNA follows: TGTGCCAGCAGCTTAGCAGGCCGGGTCGACGAGCAGTACTTC. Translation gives CASSLAGRVDEQYF. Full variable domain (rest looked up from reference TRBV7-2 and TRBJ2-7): GAGVSQSPSNKVTEKGKDVELRCDPISGHTALYWYRQSLGQGLEFLIYFQGNSAPDKSGLPSDRFSAERTGGSVSTLTIQRTQQEDSAVYLCASSLAGRVDEQYFGPGTRLTVT.

The CDR3, as DNA: TGTGCCAGCAGTTTAAGACAACCCGGGGAGCTGTTTTTT. Its protein product is CASSLRQPGELFF. This chain joins TRBV12-3 or TRBV12-4 and TRBJ2-2; unclear D gene. V shed 2 bases and J shed 6 bases, with 7 bases lying between them. The CDR3 covers 13 residues.

The CDR3 DNA reads TGTGCCAGCAGCCTCGTAGCGGGAGGGCCGAATGAGCAGTTCTTC. Its protein is CASSLVAGGPNEQFF. The genes are TRBV7-3 and TRBJ2-1, with 11 bases that match TRBD2. Unmatched junction bases numbered 7, after V lost 5 bases and J lost 7 bases. Germline CDR1 SGHTA, CDR2 FQGTGA. This CDR3 is built from 15 residues.

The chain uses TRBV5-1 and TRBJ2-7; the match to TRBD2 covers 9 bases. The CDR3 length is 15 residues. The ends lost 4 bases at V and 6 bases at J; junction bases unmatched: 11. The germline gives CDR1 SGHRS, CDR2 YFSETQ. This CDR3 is CASSAVISGSSEQYF. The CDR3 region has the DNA TGCGCCAGCAGCGCGGTGATTAGCGGGAGTAGCGAGCAGTACTTC.

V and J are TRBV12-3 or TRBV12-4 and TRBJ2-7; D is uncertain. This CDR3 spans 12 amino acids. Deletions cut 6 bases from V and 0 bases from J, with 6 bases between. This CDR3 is CASSQNSYEQYF. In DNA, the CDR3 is TGTGCCAGCAGCCAGAACTCCTACGAGCAGTACTTC.

CDR3 in amino acids: CASRLAGGPHPIGEQFF. The CDR3 coding sequence is TGTGCCAGCAGGCTAGCGGGAGGGCCTCACCCAATCGGTGAGCAGTTCTTC. The rearrangement links TRBV21-1 to TRBJ2-1; the D call TRBD2 from the table was never checked on the DNA. TRBV21-1 is labeled a pseudogene. This CDR3 comprises 17 residues.

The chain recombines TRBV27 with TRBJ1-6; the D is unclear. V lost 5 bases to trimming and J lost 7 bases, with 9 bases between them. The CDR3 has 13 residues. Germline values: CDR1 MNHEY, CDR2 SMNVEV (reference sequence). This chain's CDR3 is CASSRSVNSPLHF. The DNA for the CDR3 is TGTGCCAGCAGTCGGTCGGTGAATTCACCCCTCCACTTT.

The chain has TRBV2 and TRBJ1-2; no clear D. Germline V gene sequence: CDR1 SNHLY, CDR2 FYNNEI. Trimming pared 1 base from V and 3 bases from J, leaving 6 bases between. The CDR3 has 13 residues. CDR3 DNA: TGTGCCAGCAGTGAAGTCGGATACTATGGCTACACCTTC. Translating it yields CASSEVGYYGYTF.

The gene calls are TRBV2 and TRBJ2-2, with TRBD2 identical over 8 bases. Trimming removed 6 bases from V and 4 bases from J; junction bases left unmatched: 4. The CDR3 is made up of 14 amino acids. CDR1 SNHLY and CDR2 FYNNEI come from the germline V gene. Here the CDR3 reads CASRREVGTGELFF. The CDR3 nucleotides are TGTGCCAGCAGGCGGGAGGTCGGCACCGGGGAGCTGTTTTTT.

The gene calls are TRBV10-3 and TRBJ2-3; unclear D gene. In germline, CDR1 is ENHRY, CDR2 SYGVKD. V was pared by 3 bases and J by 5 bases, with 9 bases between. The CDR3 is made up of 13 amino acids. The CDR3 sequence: CAISDPSRDTQYF. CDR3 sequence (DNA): TGTGCCATCAGTGACCCTAGTCGAGATACGCAGTATTTT.

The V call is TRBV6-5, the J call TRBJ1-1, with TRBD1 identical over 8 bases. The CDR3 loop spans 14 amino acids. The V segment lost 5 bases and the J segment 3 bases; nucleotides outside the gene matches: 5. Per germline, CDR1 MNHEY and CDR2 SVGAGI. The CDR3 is CASSTDRDYTEAFF. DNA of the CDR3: TGTGCCAGCAGTACGGACAGGGATTACACTGAAGCTTTCTTT.

Here the CDR3 reads CAWTFDRYPGNTIYF. The CDR3 DNA follows: TGTGCCTGGACTTTCGACAGGTATCCTGGAAACACCATATATTTT. The chain couples TRBV30 to TRBJ1-3; a weak D match, TRBD1 (6 bases). Trimming pared 4 bases from V and 2 bases from J, leaving 15 bases between. Germline V CDR1 and CDR2: GTSNPN, SVGIG (reference sequence). This CDR3 has 15 residues. The variable domain in full, completed from reference TRBV30 and TRBJ1-3, reads SQTIHQWPATLVQPVGSPLSLECTVEGTSNPNLYWYRQAAGRGLQLLFYSVGIGQISSEVPQNLSASRPQDRQFILSSKKLLLSDSGFYLCAWTFDRYPGNTIYFGEGSWLTVV.

The CDR3 coding sequence is TGTGCCAGCAGCAGAACAGGGGTCTCTGGAAACACCATATATTTT. Amino acids: CASSRTGVSGNTIYF. The chain carries TRBV7-8 and TRBJ1-3; 7 bases are a match to TRBD1. CDR1 and CDR2 from the germline V gene are SGHVS and FQNEAQ. The junction had 4 bases not matched to a gene; V was cut back by 5 bases and J by 0 bases. The CDR3 consists of 15 residues.